Shown below are 20 T cell receptor beta chains from a single sample sequenced in a study of CD8 T cells in ankylosing spondylitis. TCRdb re-analysed the 5' RACE reads in MiXCR, keeping a single row per CDR3 protein. The sample consists of a few hundred thousand distinct CDR3 sequences, about 10% of them appearing once. Sequenced sample: blood, either unsorted or a sorted T cell fraction (not recorded which). The receptors shown here come from a male donor with ankylosing spondylitis or in good health (not recorded which).

This clonotype was detected many times. J is TRBJ2-3 and V is TRBV12-3 or TRBV12-4, with 10 bases identical to TRBD2. After removal of 6 bases from V and 1 base from J, the junction contained 4 bases not matched to a gene. The CDR3 loop spans 15 amino acids. The CDR3 DNA sequence: TGTGCCAGCAGCCCCGGGACTAGCGGCACAGATACGCAGTATTTT. It specifies CASSPGTSGTDTQYF.

This clonotype was seen a few times. The chain's CDR3 is CASSLDGGPAGTQYF. CDR3 coding DNA: TGTGCCAGCAGCTTGGATGGTGGCCCGGCGGGTACGCAGTATTTT. The gene calls are TRBV5-6 and TRBJ2-3, with D maybe TRBD2 (5 bases). V lost 0 bases and J lost 8, with 16 bases in between. The CDR3 sequence is 15 residues long. Germline CDR1 SGHDT, CDR2 YYEEEE.

This clonotype showed up just a few times. The chain joins TRBV11-1 to TRBJ2-5; maybe TRBD2 (5 bases). The CDR3 has 18 amino acids. V was trimmed by 6 bases and J by 3 bases, leaving 26 bases between them. Germline V CDR1 and CDR2: SGHAT, FQDESV (reference sequence). The CDR3 is CASSWERRPTRPKETQYF. The CDR3 nucleotides read TGTGCCAGCAGTTGGGAGCGGAGGCCCACAAGACCAAAAGAGACCCAGTACTTC.

This clonotype was seen repeatedly, ten times or more. V is TRBV20-1 and J is TRBJ2-1; no clear D gene. CDR1 and CDR2 (germline): DFQATT, SNEGSKA (reference sequence). The CDR3 loop spans 12 amino acids. Trimming stripped 8 bases from V and 3 bases from J, with 11 bases between. The CDR3 region has the DNA TGCAGTACAACCCCCAGCTACAATGAGCAGTTCTTC. It translates to CSTTPSYNEQFF.

This clonotype turned up a few times. This chain links TRBV12-3 or TRBV12-4 with TRBJ2-7; D not certain. V dropped 1 base and J dropped 8 bases, with 12 bases sitting between them. This CDR3 spans 13 amino acids. The CDR3 sequence is CASSLEVSTKQYF. As DNA, the CDR3 is TGTGCCAGCAGTTTAGAGGTATCTACGAAGCAGTACTTC.

This clonotype came up a few times. The chain uses TRBV7-2 and TRBJ2-1; weak D call: TRBD2 (7 bases). V gave up 2 bases and J gave up 7 bases, with 15 bases separating them. The CDR3 loop spans 15 amino acids. CDR1 is SGHTA, CDR2 FQGNSA, per germline. CDR3 DNA sequence: TGTGCCAGCAGCTTAAATGGGGGGGCCTTAAATGAGCAGTTCTTC. Its translation: CASSLNGGALNEQFF. The complete variable domain, with remaining parts taken from reference TRBV7-2 and TRBJ2-1, reads GAGVSQSPSNKVTEKGKDVELRCDPISGHTALYWYRQSLGQGLEFLIYFQGNSAPDKSGLPSDRFSAERTGGSVSTLTIQRTQQEDSAVYLCASSLNGGALNEQFFGPGTRLTVL.

The table lists this clonotype with many counts. CDR3 nucleotides: TGTGCCAGCAGCCAATCCCAAGCGGGGGACCAAGAGACCCAGTACTTC. This translates into CASSQSQAGDQETQYF. J is TRBJ2-5 and V is TRBV4-2; 8 bases line up with TRBD2. This CDR3 has 16 amino acids. CDR1 is LGHNA, CDR2 YNFKEQ, per germline. Germline trimming cut 2 bases from V and 0 bases from J; bases unmatched to any gene: 5.

This clonotype was detected many times. The gene calls are TRBV5-1 and TRBJ1-1; the D gene is possibly TRBD1 (5 bases). The V and J ends lost 0 bases and 4 bases respectively, with 10 bases between them. The CDR3 covers 14 residues. CDR1 SGHRS and CDR2 YFSETQ come from the germline V gene. The CDR3 is CASSLAGQGTEAFF. CDR3 nucleotide sequence: TGCGCCAGCAGCTTGGCCGGCCAGGGCACTGAAGCTTTCTTT.

This clonotype was counted at least ten times. The V and J genes are TRBV24-1 and TRBJ2-1; 7 nucleotides align to TRBD1. The length of the CDR3 is 15 residues. CDR1 and CDR2 (germline): KGHDR, SFDVKD. With 3 bases clipped from V and 7 bases from J, the junction kept 8 bases outside the gene matches. CDR3 DNA: TGTGCCACCAGTGATGTCAAACAGGGGCGGAATGAGCAGTTCTTC. Translated: CATSDVKQGRNEQFF.

Many counts were recorded for this clonotype. This chain uses TRBV20-1 with TRBJ2-2; perhaps TRBD2 as D (6 bases). CDR3 size: 15 residues. Germline lookup yields CDR1 DFQATT and CDR2 SNEGSKA (reference sequence). V lost 6 bases to trimming and J lost 5 bases, with 19 bases between them. The CDR3 spells CSAKPSGGNTGELFF. The DNA of the CDR3 is TGCAGTGCCAAGCCCTCTGGGGGGAATACCGGGGAGCTGTTTTTT.

This clonotype was counted ten times or more. The gene calls are TRBV12-3 or TRBV12-4 and TRBJ2-2; TRBD1 agrees at 8 bases. The CDR3 length is 16 residues. Losses at the gene ends were 4 bases for V and 3 bases for J; bases not matched to a gene: 7. The CDR3 nucleotides read TGTGCCAGCAGTTCCTTGACAGGGGCGGACACCGGGGAGCTGTTTTTT. It translates to CASSSLTGADTGELFF.

The chain combines TRBV6-1 with TRBJ2-1, with 10 bases matching TRBD2. CDR3 length: 15 residues. CDR1 is MNHNS and CDR2 is SASEGT in the germline V gene. Unmatched junction bases numbered 6, after V lost 6 bases and J lost 4 bases. The CDR3 spells CASRGTSGTYNEQFF. CDR3 in DNA: TGTGCCAGCAGGGGCACTAGCGGGACATACAATGAGCAGTTCTTC.

The table lists this clonotype with a few counts. The chain couples TRBV11-1 to TRBJ2-5; no firm D call. Trimming took off 2 bases at V and 3 bases at J, with 7 bases between the two ends. Germline V CDR1 and CDR2: SGHAT, FQDESV (reference sequence). The CDR3 runs 13 residues. DNA for the CDR3: TGTGCCAGCAGCTTAAGCTTGGAAGAGACCCAGTACTTC. Amino acids: CASSLSLEETQYF.

Concerning this clonotype itself: A much larger clone sits a single nucleotide away, making a read error possible. The V and J genes are TRBV29-1 and TRBJ2-2, with 8 bases aligning to TRBD1. CDR3 length equals 16 residues. Per the germline V gene, CDR1 is SQVTM and CDR2 is ANQGSEA. The CDR3 DNA sequence: TGCAGCGCCCTGACAGGGGCGCTTACGAACTCCGGGGAGCTGTTTTTT. Its translation: CSALTGALTNSGELFF.

This clonotype was observed many times. The genes are TRBV6-5 and TRBJ2-1; TRBD2 matches 13 bases. Per germline, CDR1 MNHEY and CDR2 SVGAGI. This CDR3 is built from 17 residues. The V and J ends lost 2 bases and 5 bases, in that order; junction bases with no gene match: 6. CDR3 sequence reads: CASSYTGTSGKNNEQFF. CDR3 nucleotides: TGTGCCAGCAGTTACACTGGGACTAGCGGGAAAAACAATGAGCAGTTCTTC.

This clonotype appeared a few times. The rearrangement joins TRBV14 to TRBJ1-5; no firm D call. Deletions cut 3 bases from V and 1 base from J, with 10 bases between. The CDR3 spans 15 residues. Germline V gene sequence: CDR1 SGHDN, CDR2 FVKESK. The CDR3 loop reads CASSQSRPSNQPQHF. The CDR3 DNA sequence: TGTGCCAGCAGCCAGTCCCGGCCCAGCAATCAGCCCCAGCATTTT.

This clonotype was observed a few times. CDR3 DNA sequence: TGTGCCAGCACCCCAGGCTCCATCAGCTCCTACGAGCAGTACTTC. Translation: CASTPGSISSYEQYF. This chain links TRBV7-9 with TRBJ2-7; D uncertain. The CDR3 has 15 residues. Trimming cost V 7 bases and J 0 bases, with 16 bases left between them. Germline CDR1 is SEHNR and CDR2 is FQNEAQ (reference sequence). Supplemented by reference TRBV7-9 and TRBJ2-7, the full variable domain reads DTGVSQNPRHKITKRGQNVTFRCDPISEHNRLYWYRQTLGQGPEFLTYFQNEAQLEKSRLLSDRFSAERPKGSFSTLEIQRTEQGDSAMYLCASTPGSISSYEQYFGPGTRLTVT.

This clonotype was counted many times. Relative to the germline gene, one junction end is altered; a read error may explain this. The V gene is TRBV20-1, the J gene TRBJ1-1, with D perhaps matching TRBD1 (6 bases). Germline assignment: CDR1 DFQATT and CDR2 SNEGSKA (reference sequence). The CDR3 covers 14 residues. The CDR3 bases are TGCAGTGCCAGAGACAGGACAGAGAACACTGAAGCTTTCTTT. Translating it yields CSARDRTENTEAFF.

In its sample, this clonotype was seen many times. This chain joins TRBV27 and TRBJ1-6, with D unresolved. The germline V gene encodes CDR1 MNHEY and CDR2 SMNVEV (reference sequence). The CDR3 runs 14 residues. Trimming left V 2 bases short and J 3 bases short, with 5 bases between. The CDR3 region has the DNA TGTGCCAGCAGTTTAAGGGACTATAATTCACCCCTCCACTTT. It encodes CASSLRDYNSPLHF.

The table lists this clonotype with a few counts. This chain joins TRBV10-3 and TRBJ1-5; D ambiguous. V was clipped by 2 bases and J by 5 bases, with 7 bases between them. CDR3 length equals 13 residues. Germline-derived CDR1 and CDR2 are ENHRY and SYGVKD. CDR3 sequence: CAISETGDQPQHF. CDR3 bases: TGTGCCATCAGTGAGACTGGGGATCAGCCCCAGCATTTT.